The 18 T cell receptor beta chains below were found in one sample sequenced in a study of CD8 T cells in Susac syndrome. RNA, at about 0.45 to 1 ug, was reverse transcribed with random hexamers. TCRdb redid the calling of the immunoSEQ multiplex PCR reads with MiXCR, one entry per CDR3 protein. The sample has under 150,000 distinct CDR3 sequences; roughly 94% are singletons. The sequencing input was CD4+ T cells from PBMCs. All receptors come from a human donor with multiple sclerosis.

The chain carries TRBV6-5 and TRBJ2-2, with no clear D. There are 13 residues in the CDR3. The ends were cut back, 8 bases at V and 4 bases at J, with 11 bases in the middle. Per germline, CDR1 MNHEY and CDR2 SVGAGI. In nucleotides, the CDR3 is TGTGCCAGCTCCAGACCCAGCACCGGGGAGCTGTTTTTT. Its translation: CASSRPSTGELFF.

The V call is TRBV11-2, the J call TRBJ1-2; D is unresolved. CDR3 length: 14 residues. Germline V gives CDR1 SGHAT, CDR2 FQNNGV. With 5 bases removed from V and 0 bases from J, the gap between germline ends came to 10 bases. CDR3 DNA: TGTGCCAGCAGCGGCCGGAGGTCTAACTATGGCTACACCTTC. Amino acid sequence: CASSGRRSNYGYTF.

The chain joins TRBV20-1 to TRBJ2-2; possibly TRBD2 for D (6 bases). The CDR3 totals 14 residues. Trimming left V 5 bases short and J 4 bases short, with 14 bases between. Germline V gene sequence: CDR1 DFQATT, CDR2 SNEGSKA (reference sequence). The CDR3 bases are TGCAGTGCTTCCTGGGGGGTGGGCACCGGGGAGCTGTTTTTT. Translation: CSASWGVGTGELFF.

This clonotype was seen once. The chain uses TRBV4-2 and TRBJ2-5, with 9 positions matching TRBD2. The CDR3 covers 18 residues. Germline-derived CDR1 and CDR2 are LGHNA and YNFKEQ. J gave up 2 bases and V 1 base, and 11 bases lay outside the gene matches. CDR3 sequence (DNA): TGTGCCAGCAGCCAAGGGGGACATTTGACTAGCGGACAAGAGACCCAGTACTTC. This encodes CASSQGGHLTSGQETQYF.

This clonotype came up once. The gene calls are TRBV10-3 and TRBJ1-1, with no clear D. CDR3 length: 14 amino acids. The ends were cut back, 3 bases at V and 1 base at J, with 9 bases in the middle. Germline-derived CDR1 and CDR2 are ENHRY and SYGVKD. The CDR3 is CAISESLANTEAFF. In DNA form, the CDR3 reads TGTGCCATCAGTGAATCCCTTGCGAACACTGAAGCTTTCTTT.

Here the CDR3 DNA reads TGTGCCAGCGGGGTCGGACAGTTATCACCCCTCCACTTT. Translating gives CASGVGQLSPLHF. The chain employs TRBV5-4 and TRBJ1-6; D may be TRBD1 (6 bases). This CDR3 has 13 amino acids. Trimming pared 7 bases from V and 10 bases from J, leaving 15 bases between. CDR1 is SGHNT, CDR2 YYREEE, per germline (reference sequence).

The chain joins TRBV5-1 to TRBJ2-4; the D is unclear. V was clipped by 0 bases and J by 0 bases, with 7 bases between them. CDR1 and CDR2 from the germline V gene are SGHRS and YFSETQ. The CDR3 is made up of 15 amino acids. CDR3 amino acids: CASSLVPSAKNIQYF. The DNA of the CDR3 is TGCGCCAGCAGCTTGGTACCCTCAGCCAAAAACATTCAGTACTTC.

J is TRBJ2-2 and V is TRBV19, with 14 bases identical to TRBD2. The CDR3 extends over 18 amino acids. V dropped 6 bases and J dropped 3; count of bases not matched to a gene: 9. Germline CDR1 is LNHDA and CDR2 is SQIVND (reference sequence). The CDR3, as DNA: TGTGCCAGTAGACTCGGACTAGCGGGGGGATTGGACACCGGGGAGCTGTTTTTT. As protein: CASRLGLAGGLDTGELFF.

This sequence joins TRBV19 and TRBJ2-3, with D perhaps assigned TRBD1 or TRBD2 (6 bases each). Germline V gives CDR1 LNHDA, CDR2 SQIVND (reference sequence). V was shortened by 6 bases and J by 4 bases, with 20 bases between the two germline ends. The CDR3 runs to 16 residues. Written as DNA, the CDR3 is TGTGCCAGTAGGGATCCAGGGAGGACAGCCTCAGATACGCAGTATTTT. Translation: CASRDPGRTASDTQYF.

This rearrangement joins TRBV24-1 to TRBJ2-3; 10 positions match TRBD2. The germline gives CDR1 KGHDR, CDR2 SFDVKD. V lost 3 bases to trimming and J lost 5 bases; unmatched junction nucleotides: 7. This CDR3 spans 16 amino acids. The CDR3 sequence is CATSDRSGGALDTQYF. The CDR3 nucleotides are TGTGCCACCAGTGATAGGAGCGGGGGGGCCCTAGATACGCAGTATTTT.

This clonotype was counted a single time. CDR3 bases: TGTGCCAGCAGCCGGTCCGGGTCTTGGGAGCAGTACTTC. This encodes CASSRSGSWEQYF. This chain uses TRBV14 with TRBJ2-7; D is ambiguous. Per germline, CDR1 SGHDN and CDR2 FVKESK. With 4 bases removed from V and 7 bases from J, the gap between germline ends came to 14 bases. The CDR3 runs to 13 residues.

This chain joins TRBV7-9 and TRBJ1-1; D is possibly TRBD1 (5 bases). The V gene lost 4 bases and the J gene lost 4 bases, with 13 bases spanning the gap. Germline values: CDR1 SEHNR, CDR2 FQNEAQ (reference sequence). The CDR3 is made up of 14 amino acids. CDR3 residues: CASSSTQGSTEAFF. The CDR3 DNA is TGTGCCAGCAGCTCTACTCAGGGCAGCACTGAAGCTTTCTTT.

The sample holds one count of this clonotype. This chain uses TRBV30 with TRBJ1-3; no reliable D call. V lost 3 bases and J 3 bases, leaving 6 bases between the germline ends. This CDR3 has 12 amino acids. The germline CDR1 and CDR2 sequences are GTSNPN and SVGIG (reference sequence). The CDR3 nucleotides read TGTGCCTGGAGGACCGATGGAAACACCATATATTTT. Translated, it gives CAWRTDGNTIYF.

The rearrangement uses TRBV4-2 and TRBJ2-7; D is unresolved. V was clipped by 2 bases and J by 2 bases, with 7 bases between them. The CDR3 runs 13 residues. Germline-derived CDR1 and CDR2 are LGHNA and YNFKEQ. The CDR3 nucleotides read TGTGCCAGCAGCCAAAGCCGCGCCTACGAGCAGTACTTC. Its translation: CASSQSRAYEQYF.

J is TRBJ1-2 and V is TRBV2; tentative D call: TRBD1 (6 bases). CDR3 size: 13 residues. The ends were cut back, 4 bases at V and 3 bases at J, with 9 bases in the middle. In germline, CDR1 is SNHLY, CDR2 FYNNEI. As DNA, the CDR3 is TGTGCCAGCAGTGGAGACAGGCACTATGGCTACACCTTC. Protein sequence: CASSGDRHYGYTF.

The V and J genes are TRBV19 and TRBJ1-2; no clear D gene. The V and J ends lost 4 bases and 2 bases respectively, with 11 bases between them. Germline lookup yields CDR1 LNHDA and CDR2 SQIVND (reference sequence). The CDR3 runs 14 residues. The CDR3 is CASSKAGLNYGYTF. CDR3 bases: TGTGCCAGTAGTAAGGCCGGCCTCAACTATGGCTACACCTTC.

The rearrangement joins TRBV27 to TRBJ2-5, with TRBD2 matching 9 bases. The CDR3 is made up of 16 amino acids. Trimming took 3 bases from V and 4 from J; bases not matched to a gene: 9. CDR1 is MNHEY, CDR2 SMNVEV, per germline (reference sequence). The CDR3 region is CASSFRASGVGETQYF. The CDR3, as DNA: TGTGCCAGCAGTTTCCGTGCTAGCGGGGTGGGAGAGACCCAGTACTTC.

The rearrangement links TRBV2 to TRBJ2-4; a possible D gene is TRBD1 (6 bases). The germline V gene has CDR1 SNHLY and CDR2 FYNNEI. V lost 6 bases and J lost 3, with 15 bases in between. The CDR3 contains 15 residues. CDR3 nucleotide sequence: TGTGCCAGCAGCGGACAGACGTGGGACAAAAACATTCAGTACTTC. Its translation is CASSGQTWDKNIQYF.